Each of the 17 T cell receptor beta chains below was sequenced from the same sample in a study of OX40 agonist ivuxolimab in advanced cancers. The assay was immunoSEQ multiplex PCR, and TCRdb's table has in-frame clones only and misses some. The sample contains some 11,000 clones, roughly 77% of which appear only once. The sample was CD4+ or CD8+ T cells sorted from blood, taken in a trial of the OX40 agonist ivuxolimab. These receptors all come from an adult with an advanced solid tumor such as melanoma, head and neck, liver or kidney cancer.

This clone was seen a handful of times. This chain uses TRBV6-1 with TRBJ2-6; D may be TRBD1 (5 bases). CDR1 and CDR2 (germline): MNHNS, SASEGT. V was trimmed by 4 bases and J by 0 bases, leaving 10 bases between them. The CDR3 sequence is 16 residues long. The CDR3 nucleotides read TGTGCCAGCAGTGTCCAGGGTTTCTCTGGGGCCAACGTCCTGACTTTC. Protein sequence: CASSVQGFSGANVLTF.

The chain recombines TRBV5-4 with TRBJ2-7; TRBD1 is a possible D gene (5 bases). Trimming removed 9 bases from V and 6 bases from J, with 22 bases in between. Germline V gene sequence: CDR1 SGHNT, CDR2 YYREEE (reference sequence). There are 14 residues in the CDR3. CDR3 bases: TGTGCCACCACATCGCGGACACACCTCTCCGAGCAGTACTTC. Residues: CATTSRTHLSEQYF. The full variable domain, rest sourced from reference TRBV5-4 and TRBJ2-7, is ETGVTQSPTHLIKTRGQQVTLRCSSQSGHNTVSWYQQALGQGPQFIFQYYREEENGRGNFPPRFSGLQFPNYSSELNVNALELDDSALYLCATTSRTHLSEQYFGPGTRLTVT.

This clone has just a few counts. The chain recombines TRBV28 with TRBJ2-7; 11 nucleotides agree with TRBD2. CDR1 MDHEN and CDR2 SYDVKM come from the germline V gene. The J segment lost 2 bases and the V segment lost 6 bases, leaving 0 bases of the junction unmatched. The CDR3 extends over 13 amino acids. CDR3 amino acids: CASRLAGAYEQYF. The CDR3 coding sequence is TGTGCCAGCAGACTAGCGGGAGCCTACGAGCAGTACTTC. The full variable domain, rest sourced from reference TRBV28 and TRBJ2-7, is DVKVTQSSRYLVKRTGEKVFLECVQDMDHENMFWYRQDPGLGLRLIYFSYDVKMKEKGDIPEGYSVSREKKERFSLILESASTNQTSMYLCASRLAGAYEQYFGPGTRLTVT.

V and J are TRBV30 and TRBJ2-1; D gene unclear. The length of the CDR3 is 13 residues. Trimming left V 1 base short and J 5 bases short, with 9 bases between. Germline assignment: CDR1 GTSNPN and CDR2 SVGIG (reference sequence). The CDR3 region is CAWSDGWHNEQFF. In DNA, the CDR3 is TGTGCCTGGAGTGATGGCTGGCACAATGAGCAGTTCTTC.

The chain uses TRBV7-9 and TRBJ2-1, with D unclear. Trimming pared 1 base from V and 8 bases from J, leaving 6 bases between. The CDR3 runs to 12 residues. Looked up from germline, CDR1 is SEHNR and CDR2 is FQNEAQ (reference sequence). CDR3 sequence: CASSLGNHEQFF. CDR3 coding DNA: TGTGCCAGCAGCTTAGGAAACCATGAGCAGTTCTTC.

The chain is built from TRBV28 and TRBJ2-3, with D hard to call. The V end lost 6 bases, the J end lost 1 base, and 11 bases lay between the germline ends. The CDR3 length is 14 residues. Germline assignment: CDR1 MDHEN and CDR2 SYDVKM. This CDR3 reads CASRRSGGTDTQYF. DNA of the CDR3: TGTGCCAGCAGGAGGAGTGGAGGCACAGATACGCAGTATTTT.

This clone was observed a handful of times. The V call is TRBV19, the J call TRBJ2-6; the D gene is possibly TRBD2 (6 bases). The CDR3 consists of 15 residues. The germline CDR1 and CDR2 sequences are LNHDA and SQIVND (reference sequence). V shed 4 bases and J shed 3 bases, with 10 bases lying between them. The CDR3 here is CASSSTSYGANVLTF. CDR3 coding DNA: TGTGCCAGTAGTAGTACTAGCTATGGGGCCAACGTCCTGACTTTC.

The gene calls are TRBV5-6 and TRBJ2-5, with TRBD2 matching 8 bases. CDR3 length: 16 amino acids. V lost 2 bases, J lost 3 bases, and 9 bases stayed unmatched. Per germline, CDR1 SGHDT and CDR2 YYEEEE. DNA of the CDR3: TGTGCCAGCAGCTTCCCCCTTGCGGGGGGAAAAGAGACCCAGTACTTC. It translates to CASSFPLAGGKETQYF.

This clone occurred a few times. The CDR3 region has the DNA TGTGCCAGCAGCTTAGGAATCTCTAGTATTGACGAGCAGTACTTC. Translation: CASSLGISSIDEQYF. V is TRBV7-9 and J is TRBJ2-7; D is unresolved. V dropped 1 base and J dropped 5 bases, with 15 bases sitting between them. The CDR3 is 15 amino acids. CDR1 and CDR2 from the germline V gene are SEHNR and FQNEAQ (reference sequence).

V is TRBV5-1 and J is TRBJ2-1; no clear D gene. V was pared by 3 bases and J by 7 bases, with 8 bases between. Looked up from germline, CDR1 is SGHRS and CDR2 is YFSETQ. The CDR3 has 12 amino acids. The CDR3 here is CASSSRWNEQFF. The CDR3 region has the DNA TGCGCCAGCAGCTCAAGGTGGAATGAGCAGTTCTTC. The full variable domain, rest sourced from reference TRBV5-1 and TRBJ2-1, is KAGVTQTPRYLIKTRGQQVTLSCSPISGHRSVSWYQQTPGQGLQFLFEYFSETQRNKGNFPGRFSGRQFSNSRSEMNVSTLELGDSALYLCASSSRWNEQFFGPGTRLTVL.

V is TRBV2 and J is TRBJ1-1; D is unresolved. Per germline, CDR1 SNHLY and CDR2 FYNNEI. V dropped 6 bases and J dropped 5 bases, with 4 bases sitting between them. CDR3 length: 10 amino acids. CDR3 amino acids: CASRGTEAFF. CDR3 coding DNA: TGTGCCAGCAGGGGTACTGAAGCTTTCTTT.

The chain links TRBV28 to TRBJ2-7, with no clear D. Trimming left V 3 bases short and J 3 bases short, with 6 bases between. In germline, CDR1 is MDHEN, CDR2 SYDVKM. The CDR3 is 12 residues long. The CDR3, as DNA: TGTGCCAGCAGTTTTACCGGCTACGAGCAGTACTTC. Amino acids: CASSFTGYEQYF.

This sequence joins TRBV2 and TRBJ2-2; D remains unclear. V lost 6 bases and J 5 bases, leaving 4 bases between the germline ends. This CDR3 contains 11 residues. CDR1 and CDR2 from the germline V gene are SNHLY and FYNNEI. CDR3 sequence reads: CASSLTGELFF. CDR3 DNA: TGTGCCAGCAGCCTTACCGGGGAGCTGTTTTTT.

V usage is TRBV7-9 and J usage is TRBJ2-3; TRBD2 matches 14 bases. CDR1 is SEHNR, CDR2 FQNEAQ, per germline (reference sequence). The CDR3 spans 17 residues. The V segment lost 5 bases and the J segment 2 bases; nucleotides outside the gene matches: 6. The CDR3 sequence is CASSGWTSGGTTDTQYF. CDR3 DNA: TGTGCCAGCAGCGGCTGGACTAGCGGGGGGACCACAGATACGCAGTATTTT.

The rearrangement links TRBV10-2 to TRBJ2-5; 7 nucleotides line up with TRBD2. This CDR3 region has 13 residues. Germline CDR1 and CDR2: WSHSY and SAAADI. Unmatched junction bases numbered 3, after V lost 4 bases and J lost 4 bases. The CDR3 reads CASSGGRGETQYF. The CDR3 DNA sequence: TGCGCCAGCAGTGGTGGGAGGGGAGAGACCCAGTACTTC.

V gene TRBV5-1 combines with J gene TRBJ2-7; 8 bases fit TRBD1. J gave up 2 bases and V 7 bases, and 8 bases lay outside the gene matches. The CDR3 extends over 14 amino acids. The germline V gene encodes CDR1 SGHRS and CDR2 YFSETQ. For the CDR3, the DNA is TGCGCCAGCGGCCCAGGGGGCATTACCTACGAGCAGTACTTC. Its translation is CASGPGGITYEQYF. The variable domain in full, completed from reference TRBV5-1 and TRBJ2-7, reads KAGVTQTPRYLIKTRGQQVTLSCSPISGHRSVSWYQQTPGQGLQFLFEYFSETQRNKGNFPGRFSGRQFSNSRSEMNVSTLELGDSALYLCASGPGGITYEQYFGPGTRLTVT.

This clone came up a few times. J is TRBJ1-1 and V is TRBV28; 7 nucleotides match TRBD1. Trimming took 4 bases from V and 5 from J; bases not matched to a gene: 4. Germline V gene sequence: CDR1 MDHEN, CDR2 SYDVKM. The CDR3 length is 13 residues. CDR3: CASSSRGSTEAFF. DNA for the CDR3: TGTGCCAGCAGTTCCAGGGGGAGTACTGAAGCTTTCTTT.